Below, one TCR beta chain is given with its context. What antigen it recognizes has not been identified. No per-base quality is available; no much larger clone lies one base away. From the cysteine through the phenylalanine, the CDR3 covers 14 amino acids. Only the CDR3 region is kept as DNA, spanning 42 bases read in frame from base 1. The germline V gene supplies CDR1 MNHEY and CDR2 SVGEGT. V and J are truncated by 6 bases and 0 bases respectively, leaving an intervening sequence of 11 bases. The data stem from a study of blood T cell repertoires in COVID-19 (dated by TCRdb to 2018 to 2020). At the level of the whole study: Samples covering the acute and convalescent phases of COVID-19 were provided by collaborators in the United States, Italy and Spain. The samples were drawn from the first 160 participants of the ongoing ImmuneRACE study and from some 1,300 subjects provided by 6 global collaborators. Sample metadata almost always included a de-identified subject ID, COVID-19 status, age in years and sex. Subjects who had been exposed to COVID-19, were actively infected with it, or had recovered from it provided the deeply sampled blood TCRbeta repertoires that made up the dataset. The repertoires were made available in a free public database intended to serve as a resource for research on the immune response to SARS-CoV-2. Where available, HLA class I and class II types were obtained from metadata supplied by the sample provider rather than from assay-based typing. The material from the prospective study consisted of cDNA or gDNA derived from T cells, B-cell-depleted T cells, or PBMCs.

Results the study describes overall, beyond this receptor: The quantity of clinical and demographic metadata differed by source and by participant and was supplied without curation.

TCRbeta CDR3 regions were amplified from genomic DNA using the immunoSEQ Assay, a bias-controlled multiplex PCR. In the paper's pipeline: Nucleated cell counts per sample were estimated from amplification of reference gene primers within the assay. To quantify the absolute abundance of each unique TCRbeta CDR3 rearrangement, sequence reads were collapsed and filtered. Productive Simpson clonality was computed per sample as the square root of Simpson's diversity index over productive rearrangements. The table comes from immuneACCESS by way of TCRdb, which keeps in-frame sequences with V and J called. Part of the clones is missing from these tables; in studies checked, under half for an unresolved V gene and the rest for unknown reasons. That table gives V, J and clone size, and the DNA gave D and trimming. Counted in this sample were about 380,000 clones; 88% of them appeared once. The ten largest account for more than 1% of the sample.

Enrolling through a virtual design, the prospective study's participants ranged in age from roughly 18 to 90 years and lived across 20 to 25 United States geographic areas. In the prospective study, cohorts were assigned on the basis of participant-reported clinical history obtained from a screening survey and a study questionnaire. ImmuneRACE Cohort 3 recovered participants were defined by two consecutive negative NP/OP PCR tests, healthcare professional clearance, or symptom resolution. In the prospective study, mobile phlebotomists collected whole blood, serum and a nasopharyngeal or oropharyngeal swab from each participant. Participants in the prospective study had the option to provide additional blood draws and questionnaires over an approximately two-month period. Before DNA extraction, blood samples from the prospective study were shipped at room temperature or frozen.

This receptor chain uses TRBV6-2 or TRBV6-3 and TRBJ1-1, with a tentative D gene TRBD1 over 5 matching bases. The sequence was collected from a young woman who had recovered from COVID-19. Specimen: PBMCs or T cells enriched from blood (not recorded which). The DNA sequence is as follows: TGTGCCAGCAGCAGACAGCTCATGAACACTGAAGCTTTCTTT. This yields the protein CASSRQLMNTEAFF.